Listed below are T cell receptor beta chains from one sample, sequenced in a study of early T cells in non-severe SARS-CoV-2 infection. TCRdb re-called the 5' RACE reads through MiXCR, storing one row per CDR3 protein. The data contain around 44,000 distinct CDR3 sequences, approximately 9.8% of them singletons. The specimen was whole blood. Receptors were obtained from an adult who was a healthcare worker with PCR-confirmed SARS-CoV-2 infection or an uninfected control (not recorded which). The CDR3 runs from the conserved cysteine through the conserved F or W. The D gene is left open where the match is weak.

.	TRBV29-1	CSVEQGLSNNEQFF
.	TRBV20-1	CSARTTAGANVLTF
.	TRBV2	CASMRNTGELFF
.	TRBV7-3	CASSLTGQAEGEQYF
TRBD2	TRBV6-5	CASSYGLAGGYEQYF
.	TRBV20-1	CSARDKAQEGVSNQPQHF
.	TRBV11-2	CASSLGLGSTDTQYF
.	TRBV12-5	CASGLQGSTDTQYF
.	TRBV18	CASSPPGARTEAFF
.	TRBV4-1	CASSQTAEGEKLFF
.	TRBV12-3/TRBV12-4	CASSLNRLVVGKLFF
.	TRBV28	CASTPGLQETQYF
TRBD2	TRBV29-1	CSVEPGTSGRRSQYF
.	TRBV6-5	CASREPNAYGYTF
TRBD1	TRBV29-1	CSAGQAAYEQYF
.	TRBV12-3/TRBV12-4	CASSLGPPSSYNEQFF
TRBD2	TRBV7-3	CASSSSGSSSSTDTQYF
.	TRBV5-1	CASSLMTVENTGELFF
TRBD2	TRBV11-2	CASSLDPLASYEQFF
TRBD2	TRBV6-2/TRBV6-3	CASSYSTSGSNEQFF
.	TRBV10-1	CASSYLEEGAEAFF
.	TRBV5-6	CASSFTTGHETQYF
TRBD1	TRBV29-1	CSVGGTGSTGELFF
.	TRBV5-1	CASSQQGDWGNEQFF
.	TRBV20-1	CSASASRGGSTDTQYF
.	TRBV29-1	CSATRPEGDTQYF
.	TRBV29-1	CSGEEDTGELFF
TRBD2	TRBV5-1	CASSLAGNTDTQYF
.	TRBV14	CASSQDGETQYF
TRBD1	TRBV7-9	CAIGQGALTGELFF
.	TRBV13	CASSSGGQPQHF
.	TRBV7-2	CASSLRAGNEQFF
.	TRBV11-2	CASSLRGQGTGELFF
TRBD1	TRBV28	CASSRPGQVPYEQYF
.	TRBV6-1	CASTAPGTTAYEQYF
.	TRBV11-3	CASSLISGREQYF
.	TRBV7-6	CASSMTQREGYTF
TRBD2	TRBV4-1	CASSSAGGDDTQYF
TRBD2	TRBV7-9	CASSLGLAGRNEQFF
TRBD2	TRBV7-8	CASSYRGGTNDEQYF
.	TRBV7-6	CASSLSRATGELFF
.	TRBV18	CASSPRGPVYGYTF
TRBD1	TRBV20-1	CSAEDRPNYGYTF
.	TRBV7-8	CASSFGVTGELFF
TRBD2	TRBV20-1	CSATSLAGGYNEQFF
.	TRBV21-1	CARRRTGHLEQYF
.	TRBV7-6	CASSLDPGPGNTIYF
TRBD1	TRBV27	CASSLSTGGSYNEQFF
.	TRBV28	CASKGGDLTDTQYF
.	TRBV7-9	CASSFNSEMNYGYTF
.	TRBV7-2	CASSSQQGNYGYTF
.	TRBV11-2	CASSLGGPGQLRRAFF
.	TRBV28	CASGDTLPANSPLHF